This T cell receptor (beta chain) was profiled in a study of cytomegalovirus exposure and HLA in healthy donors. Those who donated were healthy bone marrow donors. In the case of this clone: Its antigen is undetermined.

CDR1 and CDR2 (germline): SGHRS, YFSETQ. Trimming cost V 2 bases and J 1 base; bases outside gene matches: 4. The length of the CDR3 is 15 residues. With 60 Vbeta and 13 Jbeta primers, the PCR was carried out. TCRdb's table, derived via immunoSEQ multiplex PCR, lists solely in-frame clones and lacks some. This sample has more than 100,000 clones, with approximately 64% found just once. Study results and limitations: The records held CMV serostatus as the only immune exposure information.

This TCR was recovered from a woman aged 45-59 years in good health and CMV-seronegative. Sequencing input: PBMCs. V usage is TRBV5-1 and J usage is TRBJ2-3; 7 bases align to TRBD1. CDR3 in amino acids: CASSFRDRRTDTQYF. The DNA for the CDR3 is TGCGCCAGCAGCTTCCGGGACAGACGCACAGATACGCAGTATTTT. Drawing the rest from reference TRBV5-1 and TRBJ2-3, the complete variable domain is KAGVTQTPRYLIKTRGQQVTLSCSPISGHRSVSWYQQTPGQGLQFLFEYFSETQRNKGNFPGRFSGRQFSNSRSEMNVSTLELGDSALYLCASSFRDRRTDTQYFGPGTRLTVL.